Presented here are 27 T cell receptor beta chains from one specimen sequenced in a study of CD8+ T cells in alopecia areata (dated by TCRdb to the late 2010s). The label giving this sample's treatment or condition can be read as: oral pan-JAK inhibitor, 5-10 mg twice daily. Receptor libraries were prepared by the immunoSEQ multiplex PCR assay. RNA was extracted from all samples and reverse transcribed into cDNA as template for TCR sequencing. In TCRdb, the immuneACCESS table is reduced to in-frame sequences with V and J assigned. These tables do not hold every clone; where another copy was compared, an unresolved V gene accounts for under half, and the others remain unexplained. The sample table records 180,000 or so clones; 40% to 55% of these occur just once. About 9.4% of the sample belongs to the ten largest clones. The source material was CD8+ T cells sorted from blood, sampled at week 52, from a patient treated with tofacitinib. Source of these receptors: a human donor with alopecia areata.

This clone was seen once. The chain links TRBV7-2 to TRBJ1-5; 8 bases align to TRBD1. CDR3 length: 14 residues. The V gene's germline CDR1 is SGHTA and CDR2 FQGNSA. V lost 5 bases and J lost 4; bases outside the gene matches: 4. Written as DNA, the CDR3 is TGTGCCAGCAGCCCCGGACAGGGAAATCAGCCCCAGCATTTT. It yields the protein CASSPGQGNQPQHF. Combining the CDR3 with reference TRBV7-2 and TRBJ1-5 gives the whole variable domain GAGVSQSPSNKVTEKGKDVELRCDPISGHTALYWYRQSLGQGLEFLIYFQGNSAPDKSGLPSDRFSAERTGGSVSTLTIQRTQQEDSAVYLCASSPGQGNQPQHFGDGTRLSIL.

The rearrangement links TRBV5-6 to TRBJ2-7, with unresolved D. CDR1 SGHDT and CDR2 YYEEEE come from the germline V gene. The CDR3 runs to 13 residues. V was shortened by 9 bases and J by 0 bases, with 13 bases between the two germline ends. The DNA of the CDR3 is TGTGCCACCCATTCTGGTAGCTCCTACGAGCAGTACTTC. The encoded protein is CATHSGSSYEQYF.

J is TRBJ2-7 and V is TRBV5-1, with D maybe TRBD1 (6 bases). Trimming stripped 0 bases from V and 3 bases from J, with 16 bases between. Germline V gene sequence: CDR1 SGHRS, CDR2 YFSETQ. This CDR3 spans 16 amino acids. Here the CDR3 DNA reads TGCGCCAGCAGCTTGGCCCCGGACAGTCCAGGCTACGAGCAGTACTTC. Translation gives CASSLAPDSPGYEQYF.

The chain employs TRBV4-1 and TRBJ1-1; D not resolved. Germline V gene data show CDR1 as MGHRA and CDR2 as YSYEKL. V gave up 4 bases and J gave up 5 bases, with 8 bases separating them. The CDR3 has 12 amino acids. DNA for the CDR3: TGCGCCAGCAGCCTCCGTGGGACTGAAGCTTTCTTT. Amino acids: CASSLRGTEAFF.

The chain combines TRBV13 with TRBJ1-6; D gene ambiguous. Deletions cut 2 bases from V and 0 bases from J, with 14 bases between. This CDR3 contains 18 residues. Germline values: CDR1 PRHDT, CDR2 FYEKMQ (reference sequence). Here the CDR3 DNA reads TGTGCCAGCAGCTTAACCCCCCGTCCGGGCTCCTATAATTCACCCCTCCACTTT. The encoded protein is CASSLTPRPGSYNSPLHF.

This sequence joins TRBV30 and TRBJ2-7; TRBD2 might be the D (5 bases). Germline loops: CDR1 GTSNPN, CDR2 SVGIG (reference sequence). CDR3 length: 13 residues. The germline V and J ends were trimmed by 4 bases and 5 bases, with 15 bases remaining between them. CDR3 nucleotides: TGTGCCTGGACCCCGAGAGGGTACCACGAGCAGTACTTC. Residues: CAWTPRGYHEQYF.

As DNA, the CDR3 is TGTGCCAGCAGCGCCAGGACTAGCGGGGTCCAAGAGACCCAGTACTTC. Its protein is CASSARTSGVQETQYF. This chain joins TRBV9 and TRBJ2-5, with 12 positions matching TRBD2. This CDR3 spans 16 amino acids. V lost 3 bases, J lost 1 base, and 4 bases stayed unmatched. CDR1 and CDR2 (germline): SGDLS, YYNGEE.

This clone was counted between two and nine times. CDR3 coding DNA: TGCAGCGTAGGCCTGAGATGGGGGGGCCAAGAGACCCAGTACTTC. As protein: CSVGLRWGGQETQYF. The chain combines TRBV29-1 with TRBJ2-5, with TRBD2 identical over 7 bases. The germline V gene has CDR1 SQVTM and CDR2 ANQGSEA. Losses at the gene ends were 6 bases for V and 1 base for J; bases not matched to a gene: 11. CDR3 size: 15 residues. Supplemented by reference TRBV29-1 and TRBJ2-5, the full variable domain reads SAVISQKPSRDICQRGTSLTIQCQVDSQVTMMFWYRQQPGQSLTLIATANQGSEATYESGFVIDKFPISRPNLTFSTLTVSNMSPEDSSIYLCSVGLRWGGQETQYFGPGTRLLVL.

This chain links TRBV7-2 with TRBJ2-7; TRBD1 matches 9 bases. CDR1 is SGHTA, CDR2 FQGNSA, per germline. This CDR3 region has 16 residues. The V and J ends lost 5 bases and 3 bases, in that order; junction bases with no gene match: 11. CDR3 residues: CASSQLPGQGHYEQYF. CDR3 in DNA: TGTGCCAGCAGCCAGCTACCGGGACAGGGCCACTACGAGCAGTACTTC.

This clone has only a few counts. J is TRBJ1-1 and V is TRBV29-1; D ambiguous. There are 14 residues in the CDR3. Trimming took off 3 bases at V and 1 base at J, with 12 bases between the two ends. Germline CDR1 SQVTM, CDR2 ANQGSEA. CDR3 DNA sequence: TGCAGCGTTGAGGTAGACCACTCGAACACTGAAGCTTTCTTT. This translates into CSVEVDHSNTEAFF.

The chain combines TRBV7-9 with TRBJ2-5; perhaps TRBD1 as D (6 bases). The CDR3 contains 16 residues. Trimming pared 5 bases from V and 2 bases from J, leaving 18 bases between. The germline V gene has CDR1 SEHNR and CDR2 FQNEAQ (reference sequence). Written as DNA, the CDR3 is TGTGCCAGCAGCAAATTTTCCCTGGACAGACAAGAGACCCAGTACTTC. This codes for CASSKFSLDRQETQYF.

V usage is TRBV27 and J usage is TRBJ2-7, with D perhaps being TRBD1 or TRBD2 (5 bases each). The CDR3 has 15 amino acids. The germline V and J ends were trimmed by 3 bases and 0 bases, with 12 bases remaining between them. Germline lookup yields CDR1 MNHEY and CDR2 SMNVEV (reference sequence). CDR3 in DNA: TGTGCCAGCAGTTTTCAAGGGGAGAGCTCCTACGAGCAGTACTTC. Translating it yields CASSFQGESSYEQYF.

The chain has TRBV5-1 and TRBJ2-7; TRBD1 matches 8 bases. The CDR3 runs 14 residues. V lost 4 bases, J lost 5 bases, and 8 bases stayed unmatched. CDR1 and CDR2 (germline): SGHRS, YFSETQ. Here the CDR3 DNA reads TGCGCCAGCAGCGTGAACAGGGACAGGAACGAGCAGTACTTC. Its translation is CASSVNRDRNEQYF.

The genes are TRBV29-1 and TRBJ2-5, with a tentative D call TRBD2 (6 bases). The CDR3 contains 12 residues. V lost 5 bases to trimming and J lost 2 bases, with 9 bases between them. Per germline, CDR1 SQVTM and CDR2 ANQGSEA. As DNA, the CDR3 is TGCAGCGTTCTTGGACTACAAGAGACCCAGTACTTC. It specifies CSVLGLQETQYF.

The CDR3 DNA reads as TGTGCCAGCTCAGGACAGTACGGTGGAGCCTACGAGCAGTACTTC. This sequence encodes CASSGQYGGAYEQYF. The chain links TRBV27 to TRBJ2-7, with D perhaps matching TRBD1 (6 bases). The length of the CDR3 is 15 residues. Germline V lookup: CDR1 MNHEY, CDR2 SMNVEV (reference sequence). With 8 bases removed from V and 2 bases from J, the gap between germline ends came to 19 bases.

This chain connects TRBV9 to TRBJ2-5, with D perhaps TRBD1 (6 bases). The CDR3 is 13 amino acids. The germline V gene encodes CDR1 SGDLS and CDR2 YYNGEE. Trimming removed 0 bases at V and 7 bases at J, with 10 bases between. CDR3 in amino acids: CASSVDGQRTQYF. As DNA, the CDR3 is TGTGCCAGCAGCGTAGACGGACAGAGGACCCAGTACTTC.

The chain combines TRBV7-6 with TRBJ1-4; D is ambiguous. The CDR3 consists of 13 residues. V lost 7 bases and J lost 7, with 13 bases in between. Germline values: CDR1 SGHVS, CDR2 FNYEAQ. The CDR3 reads CASTEGEVEKLFF. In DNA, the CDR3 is TGTGCCAGCACAGAGGGTGAGGTTGAAAAACTGTTTTTT. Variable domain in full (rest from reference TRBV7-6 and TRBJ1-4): GAGVSQSPRYKVTKRGQDVALRCDPISGHVSLYWYRQALGQGPEFLTYFNYEAQQDKSGLPNDRFSAERPEGSISTLTIQRTEQRDSAMYRCASTEGEVEKLFFGSGTQLSVL.

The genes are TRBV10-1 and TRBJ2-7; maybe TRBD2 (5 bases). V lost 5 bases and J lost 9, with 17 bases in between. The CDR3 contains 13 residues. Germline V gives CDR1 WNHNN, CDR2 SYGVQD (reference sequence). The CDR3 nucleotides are TGCGCCAGCAGTAAGGGCCAGGAAAGCGGGCAGTACTTC. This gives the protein CASSKGQESGQYF.

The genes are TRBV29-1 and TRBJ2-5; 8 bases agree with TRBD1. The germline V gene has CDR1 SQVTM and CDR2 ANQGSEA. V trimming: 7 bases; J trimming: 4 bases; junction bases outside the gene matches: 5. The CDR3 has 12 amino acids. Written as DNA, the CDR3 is TGCAGCGCCGGACAGGGTATAGAGACCCAGTACTTC. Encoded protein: CSAGQGIETQYF. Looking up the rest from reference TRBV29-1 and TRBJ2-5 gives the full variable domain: SAVISQKPSRDICQRGTSLTIQCQVDSQVTMMFWYRQQPGQSLTLIATANQGSEATYESGFVIDKFPISRPNLTFSTLTVSNMSPEDSSIYLCSAGQGIETQYFGPGTRLLVL.

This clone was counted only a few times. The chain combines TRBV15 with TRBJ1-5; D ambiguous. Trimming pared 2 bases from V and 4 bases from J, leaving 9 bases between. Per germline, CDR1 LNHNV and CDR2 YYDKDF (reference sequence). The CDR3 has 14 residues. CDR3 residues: CATSRNTGNQPQHF. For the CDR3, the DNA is TGTGCCACCAGCAGAAATACGGGGAATCAGCCCCAGCATTTT.

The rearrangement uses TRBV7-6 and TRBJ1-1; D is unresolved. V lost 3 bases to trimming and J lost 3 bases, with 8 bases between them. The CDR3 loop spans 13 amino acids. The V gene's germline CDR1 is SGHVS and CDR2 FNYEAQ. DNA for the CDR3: TGTGCCAGCAGCTTGGAAGAGTACACTGAAGCTTTCTTT. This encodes CASSLEEYTEAFF.

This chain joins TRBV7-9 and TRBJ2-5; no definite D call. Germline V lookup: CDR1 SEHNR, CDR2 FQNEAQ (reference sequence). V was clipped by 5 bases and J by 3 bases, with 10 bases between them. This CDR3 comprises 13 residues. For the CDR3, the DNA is TGTGCCAGCAGCCCCACGGTAAAAGAGACCCAGTACTTC. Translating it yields CASSPTVKETQYF.

CDR3 DNA sequence: TGCAGCGTTGCAAGGGGGCAAATCACTGAAGCTTTCTTT. This sequence encodes CSVARGQITEAFF. The chain carries TRBV29-1 and TRBJ1-1, with TRBD1 identical over 7 bases. CDR3 length: 13 amino acids. Germline CDR1 and CDR2: SQVTM and ANQGSEA. V gave up 4 bases and J gave up 4 bases; unmatched junction bases: 6.

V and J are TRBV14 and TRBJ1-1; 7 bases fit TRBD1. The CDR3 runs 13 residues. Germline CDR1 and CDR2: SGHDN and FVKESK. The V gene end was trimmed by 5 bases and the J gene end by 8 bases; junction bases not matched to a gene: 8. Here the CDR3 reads CASSYYRGLEAFF. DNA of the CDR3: TGTGCCAGCAGCTATTACAGGGGATTAGAAGCTTTCTTT. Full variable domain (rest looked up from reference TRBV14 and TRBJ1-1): EAGVTQFPSHSVIEKGQTVTLRCDPISGHDNLYWYRRVMGKEIKFLLHFVKESKQDESGMPNNRFLAERTGGTYSTLKVQPAELEDSGVYFCASSYYRGLEAFFGQGTRLTVV.

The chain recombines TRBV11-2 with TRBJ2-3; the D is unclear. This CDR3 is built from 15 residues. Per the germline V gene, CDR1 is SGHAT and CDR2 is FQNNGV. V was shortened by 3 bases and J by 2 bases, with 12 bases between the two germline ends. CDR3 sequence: CASSFLVGFTDTQYF. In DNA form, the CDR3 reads TGTGCCAGCAGCTTTCTAGTGGGGTTCACAGATACGCAGTATTTT.

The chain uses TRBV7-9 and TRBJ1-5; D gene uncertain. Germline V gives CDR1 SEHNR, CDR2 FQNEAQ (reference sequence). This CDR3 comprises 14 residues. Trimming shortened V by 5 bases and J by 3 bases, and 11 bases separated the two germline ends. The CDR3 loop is CASSMAGPNQPQHF. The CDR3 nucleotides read TGTGCCAGCAGCATGGCGGGCCCCAATCAGCCCCAGCATTTT.

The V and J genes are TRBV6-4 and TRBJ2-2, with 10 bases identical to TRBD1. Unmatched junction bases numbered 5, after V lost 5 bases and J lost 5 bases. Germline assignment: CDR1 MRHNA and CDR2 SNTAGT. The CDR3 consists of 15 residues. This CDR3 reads CASSPGQGETGELFF. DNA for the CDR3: TGTGCCAGCAGTCCTGGACAGGGGGAAACCGGGGAGCTGTTTTTT.